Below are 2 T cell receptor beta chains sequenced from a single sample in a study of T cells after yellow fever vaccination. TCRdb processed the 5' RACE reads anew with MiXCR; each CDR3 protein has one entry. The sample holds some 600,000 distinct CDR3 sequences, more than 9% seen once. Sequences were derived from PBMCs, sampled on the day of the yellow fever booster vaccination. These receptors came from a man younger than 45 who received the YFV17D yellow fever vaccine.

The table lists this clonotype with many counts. CDR3 sequence reads: CASSPYRSTYEQYF. CDR3 coding DNA: TGTGCCAGCAGCCCCTACAGGAGTACCTACGAGCAGTACTTC. This sequence joins TRBV7-2 and TRBJ2-7; D is possibly TRBD1 (5 bases). CDR1 is SGHTA, CDR2 FQGNSA, per germline. The CDR3 contains 14 residues. Trimming cost V 5 bases and J 2 bases, with 13 bases left between them.

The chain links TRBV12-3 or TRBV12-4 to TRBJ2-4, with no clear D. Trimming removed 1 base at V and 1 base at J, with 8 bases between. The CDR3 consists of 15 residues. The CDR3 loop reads CASSLEELAKNIQYF. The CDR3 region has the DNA TGTGCCAGCAGTTTAGAGGAATTGGCCAAAAACATTCAGTACTTC.